The table lists the clone carrying this T cell receptor (beta chain) with a few counts. Profiling relied on immunoSEQ multiplex PCR, and the TCRdb table lists in-frame clones only, not all of them. The sample lists about 410,000 clones; approximately 89% were seen once. This sample was taken from a study of blood T cell repertoires in COVID-19. Across the whole study: PBMCs, B-cell-depleted T cells, or T cells provided the cDNA or gDNA that made up the material.

Per germline, CDR1 WNHNN and CDR2 SYGVQD (reference sequence). This CDR3 contains 11 residues. Unmatched junction bases numbered 6, after V lost 10 bases and J lost 8 bases. This TCR was recovered from a woman aged 40 to 50 with COVID-19, enrolled during active disease. The V call is TRBV10-1, the J call TRBJ1-2, with TRBD1 matching 8 bases. Sequenced sample: peripheral blood. CDR3 nucleotide sequence: TGCGCCAACCTGGACAGGGTCGGCTACACCTTC. The encoded protein is CANLDRVGYTF.